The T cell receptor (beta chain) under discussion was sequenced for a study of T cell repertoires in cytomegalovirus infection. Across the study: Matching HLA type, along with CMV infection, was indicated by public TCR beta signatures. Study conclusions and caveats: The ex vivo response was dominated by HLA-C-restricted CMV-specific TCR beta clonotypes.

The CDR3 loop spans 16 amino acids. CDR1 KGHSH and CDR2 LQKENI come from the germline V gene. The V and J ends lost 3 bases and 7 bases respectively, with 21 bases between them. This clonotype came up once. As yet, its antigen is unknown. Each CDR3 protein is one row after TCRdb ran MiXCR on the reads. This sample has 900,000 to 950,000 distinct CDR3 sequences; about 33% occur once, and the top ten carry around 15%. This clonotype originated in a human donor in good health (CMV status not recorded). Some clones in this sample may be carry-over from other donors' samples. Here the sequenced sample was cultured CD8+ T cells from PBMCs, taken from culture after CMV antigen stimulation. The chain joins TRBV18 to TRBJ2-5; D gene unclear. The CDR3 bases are TGTGCCAGCTCACCGACCCTGGAAGAACCTGTCGGGACCCAGTACTTC. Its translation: CASSPTLEEPVGTQYF.